The 27 T cell receptor beta chains below were found in one sample sequenced in a study of beta chain features in type 1 diabetes. The investigators reverse transcribed all of the isolated RNA, so they sequenced expressed TCRB transcripts. Data came from immunoSEQ multiplex PCR; TCRdb stores just in-frame clones and leaves some out. The sample records 810,000 or so clones, 17% being singletons. The sequenced sample was naive CD4+ T cells from blood. These receptors were obtained from a woman aged 18-35 years in good health.

This clone was found a few times. The chain uses TRBV11-2 and TRBJ2-7; D is ambiguous. The germline CDR1 and CDR2 sequences are SGHAT and FQNNGV. The CDR3 sequence is 15 residues long. V was shortened by 5 bases and J by 0 bases, with 14 bases between the two germline ends. The CDR3 DNA reads as TGTGCCAGCAGCGCCAGACTGGCTAGCTCCTACGAGCAGTACTTC. This translates into CASSARLASSYEQYF.

This clone appeared a few times. V usage is TRBV28 and J usage is TRBJ2-5; no reliable D call. Germline CDR1 is MDHEN and CDR2 is SYDVKM. This CDR3 region has 12 residues. Trimming shortened V by 3 bases and J by 6 bases, and 8 bases separated the two germline ends. This chain's CDR3 is CASSFYRQTQYF. CDR3 DNA sequence: TGTGCCAGCAGTTTTTATCGACAGACCCAGTACTTC.

Only a few counts were recorded for this clone. V gene TRBV4-2 combines with J gene TRBJ2-6; 9 positions match TRBD2. In germline, CDR1 is LGHNA, CDR2 YNFKEQ. The CDR3 covers 20 residues. Trimming took 0 bases from V and 4 from J; bases not matched to a gene: 13. CDR3 DNA: TGTGCCAGCAGCCAAGAACTGACTAGCGGACCCTCTACCGGGGCCAACGTCCTGACTTTC. Residues: CASSQELTSGPSTGANVLTF.

In its sample, this clone was seen a few times. The genes are TRBV6-5 and TRBJ2-2; TRBD1 matches 7 bases. From germline, CDR1 is MNHEY and CDR2 SVGAGI. With V trimmed by 0 bases and J by 6 bases, 4 bases remained unmatched. The CDR3 has 15 amino acids. CDR3 residues: CASSYSNRGSGELFF. The CDR3 DNA reads TGTGCCAGCAGTTACTCGAACAGGGGATCCGGGGAGCTGTTTTTT.

This clone has only a few counts. J is TRBJ2-7 and V is TRBV6-5, with 7 bases identical to TRBD1. Germline CDR1 MNHEY, CDR2 SVGAGI. V was clipped by 5 bases and J by 5 bases; unmatched bases: 6. This CDR3 contains 13 residues. The CDR3 DNA sequence: TGTGCCAGCAGTATTAACAGGGGCCACGAGCAGTACTTC. Protein: CASSINRGHEQYF.

This chain links TRBV19 with TRBJ2-1, with TRBD2 identical over 7 bases. V lost 3 bases, J lost 9 bases, and 11 bases stayed unmatched. The CDR3 runs to 15 residues. Germline CDR1 and CDR2: LNHDA and SQIVND (reference sequence). The CDR3 reads CASSIGGRAWVEQFF. For the CDR3, the DNA is TGTGCCAGTAGTATTGGGGGGAGGGCCTGGGTTGAGCAGTTCTTC.

This clone was counted only a few times. The CDR3 loop is CASSVKPYEQYF. CDR3 nucleotide sequence: TGTGCCAGCAGCGTCAAACCCTACGAGCAGTACTTC. V and J are TRBV5-6 and TRBJ2-7; D remains ambiguous. Deletions cut 4 bases from V and 2 bases from J, with 7 bases between. CDR1 and CDR2 from the germline V gene are SGHDT and YYEEEE. CDR3 length: 12 residues.

This clone was found once. This sequence joins TRBV4-2 and TRBJ2-1, with D possibly being TRBD1 or TRBD2 (5 bases each). The CDR3 is made up of 15 amino acids. The V end was cut by 2 bases, the J end by 1 base, with 9 bases between. CDR1 LGHNA and CDR2 YNFKEQ come from the germline V gene. The CDR3 DNA is TGTGCCAGCAGCCAAACTAGGGGTTCCTACAATGAGCAGTTCTTC. Its translation: CASSQTRGSYNEQFF.

There are a few counts of this clone. This rearrangement joins TRBV10-3 to TRBJ2-7; possibly TRBD2 for D (5 bases). The germline V gene encodes CDR1 ENHRY and CDR2 SYGVKD. Trimming pared 4 bases from V and 7 bases from J, leaving 11 bases between. This CDR3 is 12 amino acids long. In DNA, the CDR3 is TGTGCCATCAGTGTGGGAGTGAATGAGCAGTACTTC. Translating it yields CAISVGVNEQYF.

This clone was observed a handful of times. CDR3 in DNA: TGCAGCGGGGGAAACAATGAGCAGTTCTTC. Protein product: CSGGNNEQFF. The chain carries TRBV29-1 and TRBJ2-1; D unclear. Germline V gene data show CDR1 as SQVTM and CDR2 as ANQGSEA. V gave up 7 bases and J gave up 5 bases, with 6 bases separating them. The CDR3 is 10 amino acids.

The chain joins TRBV6-1 to TRBJ2-7, with D tentatively TRBD2 (5 bases). Looked up from germline, CDR1 is MNHNS and CDR2 is SASEGT. The V and J ends lost 2 bases and 10 bases respectively, with 24 bases between them. The CDR3 loop spans 16 amino acids. The CDR3 nucleotides are TGTGCCAGCAGTGAAAATGTCCGTGACTATCGGATGCTCCAGTACTTC. It translates to CASSENVRDYRMLQYF.

The chain employs TRBV6-6 and TRBJ1-5; the D is unclear. The CDR3 loop spans 14 amino acids. Trimming stripped 2 bases from V and 10 bases from J, with 15 bases between. Germline CDR1 reads MNHNY; CDR2 reads SVGAGI (reference sequence). The CDR3 region has the DNA TGTGCCAGCAGTTACAGTGGAATTGTCAGCCCCCAGCATTTT. Its translation is CASSYSGIVSPQHF.

The chain has TRBV27 and TRBJ1-5; D unresolved. V was trimmed by 6 bases and J by 3 bases, leaving 6 bases between them. The CDR3 is 12 amino acids. Per the germline V gene, CDR1 is MNHEY and CDR2 is SMNVEV (reference sequence). The CDR3 DNA sequence: TGTGCCAGCAGGGGTCCCAATCAGCCCCAGCATTTT. Its protein is CASRGPNQPQHF.

V gene TRBV2 combines with J gene TRBJ2-2; D might be TRBD2 (5 bases). CDR3 length equals 15 residues. V lost 4 bases and J 6 bases, leaving 15 bases between the germline ends. Germline CDR1 is SNHLY and CDR2 is FYNNEI. CDR3 in DNA: TGTGCCAGCAGTGCTTCCGCGGGTATTTCCGGGGAGCTGTTTTTT. It encodes CASSASAGISGELFF.

This clone has only a few counts. V and J are TRBV28 and TRBJ2-4; D gene unclear. Germline V CDR1 and CDR2: MDHEN, SYDVKM. The CDR3 totals 16 residues. Trimming removed 1 base at V and 4 bases at J, with 14 bases between. DNA of the CDR3: TGTGCCAGCAGTTTATATGTGGTCCGGGTAAAAAACATTCAGTACTTC. Encoded protein: CASSLYVVRVKNIQYF.

The CDR3 here is CASSPPAAIRGKETQYF. CDR3 DNA: TGTGCCAGCTCACCACCGGCGGCAATACGTGGCAAAGAGACCCAGTACTTC. The chain employs TRBV18 and TRBJ2-5, with no clear D. The germline V gene has CDR1 KGHSH and CDR2 LQKENI. V was cut by 0 bases and J by 3 bases, with 17 bases left in between. The CDR3 spans 17 residues. Supplemented by reference TRBV18 and TRBJ2-5, the full variable domain reads NAGVMQNPRHLVRRRGQEARLRCSPMKGHSHVYWYRQLPEEGLKFMVYLQKENIIDESGMPKERFSAEFPKEGPSILRIQQVVRGDSAAYFCASSPPAAIRGKETQYFGPGTRLLVL.

V is TRBV15 and J is TRBJ2-3; D may match TRBD1 or TRBD2 (6 bases each). The germline CDR1 and CDR2 sequences are LNHNV and YYDKDF (reference sequence). V was shortened by 7 bases and J by 0 bases, with 11 bases between the two germline ends. The CDR3 is 14 amino acids. CDR3 in amino acids: CATKGGDSTDTQYF. In nucleotides, the CDR3 is TGTGCCACCAAGGGGGGAGATAGCACAGATACGCAGTATTTT.

The chain carries TRBV6-5 and TRBJ1-2, with no clear D. In germline, CDR1 is MNHEY, CDR2 SVGAGI. This CDR3 comprises 13 residues. Trimming stripped 3 bases from V and 2 bases from J, with 7 bases between. The CDR3 bases are TGTGCCAGCAGTTATGGGATGAACTATGGCTACACCTTC. Translating it yields CASSYGMNYGYTF.

V gene TRBV7-2 combines with J gene TRBJ1-5, with 7 bases identical to TRBD1. V gave up 5 bases and J gave up 2 bases; unmatched junction bases: 6. The CDR3 totals 15 residues. The germline V gene has CDR1 SGHTA and CDR2 FQGNSA. CDR3 protein: CASSRQDRGNQPQHF. In DNA form, the CDR3 reads TGTGCCAGCAGCAGACAAGACAGGGGCAATCAGCCCCAGCATTTT.

This clone has only a few counts. The chain joins TRBV28 to TRBJ2-3, with D possibly being TRBD2 (5 bases). The CDR3 is 16 residues long. Per germline, CDR1 MDHEN and CDR2 SYDVKM. Trimming left V 3 bases short and J 4 bases short, with 17 bases between. CDR3 sequence reads: CASSFIGLRRSDTQYF. The CDR3 coding sequence is TGTGCCAGCAGTTTTATAGGCCTCAGGAGGTCAGATACGCAGTATTTT.

This clone was counted only a few times. The chain is built from TRBV15 and TRBJ2-1; 12 nucleotides align to TRBD2. From germline, CDR1 is LNHNV and CDR2 YYDKDF (reference sequence). The junction had 5 bases not matched to a gene; V was cut back by 4 bases and J by 7 bases. The CDR3 spans 15 residues. The CDR3 is CATSTSGRARNEQFF. Here the CDR3 DNA reads TGTGCCACCAGCACTAGCGGGAGGGCCCGGAATGAGCAGTTCTTC.

This clone was found a few times. This chain links TRBV27 with TRBJ2-3; 8 nucleotides agree with TRBD2. J lost 5 bases, V lost 7 bases, and 5 bases had no gene match. The CDR3 spans 13 residues. CDR1 MNHEY and CDR2 SMNVEV come from the germline V gene (reference sequence). The CDR3: CASMKLAGDTQYF. The CDR3 DNA reads as TGTGCCAGCATGAAGCTAGCGGGAGATACGCAGTATTTT.

This sequence joins TRBV5-1 and TRBJ2-5; D is uncertain. Gene TRBJ2-7 matches the end of the DNA better, so the J call may be wrong. This CDR3 is built from 15 residues. The V gene's germline CDR1 is SGHRS and CDR2 YFSETQ. The CDR3 nucleotides read TGCGCCAGCAGCCCGATCGCCGGGTCTGTGAACGAGCAGTACTTC. Its translation is CASSPIAGSVNEQYF.

This clone was recorded a few times. The same CDR3 is also encoded by other DNA sequences in this sample. The J gene is TRBJ2-1, the V gene TRBV2; the match to TRBD2 covers 8 bases. This CDR3 comprises 15 residues. Germline V gene data show CDR1 as SNHLY and CDR2 as FYNNEI. J was trimmed by 0 bases and V by 3 bases; bases with no gene match: 1. For the CDR3, the DNA is TGTGCCAGCAGTGAGGCGGGAGGCTCCTACAATGAGCAGTTCTTC. Its translation is CASSEAGGSYNEQFF. Together with reference TRBV2 and TRBJ2-1, the CDR3 gives the full variable domain: EPEVTQTPSHQVTQMGQEVILRCVPISNHLYFYWYRQILGQKVEFLVSFYNNEISEKSEIFDDQFSVERPDGSNFTLKIRSTKLEDSAMYFCASSEAGGSYNEQFFGPGTRLTVL.

This chain connects TRBV9 to TRBJ2-3; perhaps TRBD2 as D (5 bases). With 2 bases removed from V and 6 bases from J, the gap between germline ends came to 19 bases. The CDR3 consists of 16 residues. Per the germline V gene, CDR1 is SGDLS and CDR2 is YYNGEE. CDR3 in DNA: TGTGCCAGCAGCGTGGCCTTTGGTGGGAGCTGGGATACGCAGTATTTT. This codes for CASSVAFGGSWDTQYF.

This clone was seen repeatedly, ten times or more. The chain links TRBV10-3 to TRBJ2-1; 7 bases align to TRBD1. The CDR3 has 13 residues. With V trimmed by 7 bases and J by 5 bases, 5 bases remained unmatched. CDR1 is ENHRY and CDR2 is SYGVKD in the germline V gene. DNA for the CDR3: TGTGCCATCACCGGGGACAGAAACAATGAGCAGTTCTTC. It is translated as CAITGDRNNEQFF.

This clone has at least ten counts. The chain recombines TRBV10-3 with TRBJ2-7, with D perhaps matching TRBD1 or TRBD2 (5 bases each). V lost 6 bases and J lost 5, with 11 bases in between. Germline V CDR1 and CDR2: ENHRY, SYGVKD. The CDR3 totals 12 residues. The DNA of the CDR3 is TGTGCCATCAGATCCATGGGGGACGAGCAGTACTTC. It encodes CAIRSMGDEQYF.